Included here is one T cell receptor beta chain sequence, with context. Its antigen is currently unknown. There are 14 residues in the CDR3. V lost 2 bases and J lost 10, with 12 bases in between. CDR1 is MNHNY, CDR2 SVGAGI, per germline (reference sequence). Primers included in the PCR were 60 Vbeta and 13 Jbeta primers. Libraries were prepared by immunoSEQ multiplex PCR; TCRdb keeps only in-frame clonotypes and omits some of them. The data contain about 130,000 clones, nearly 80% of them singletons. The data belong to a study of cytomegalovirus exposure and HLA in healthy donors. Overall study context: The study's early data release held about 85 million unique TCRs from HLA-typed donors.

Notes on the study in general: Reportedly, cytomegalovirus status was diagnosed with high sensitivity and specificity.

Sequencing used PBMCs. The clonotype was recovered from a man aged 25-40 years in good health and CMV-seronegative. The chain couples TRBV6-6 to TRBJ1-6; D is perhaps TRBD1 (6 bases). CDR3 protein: CASSYGNRDSPLHF. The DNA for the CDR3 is TGTGCCAGCAGTTACGGAAACAGGGACTCACCCCTCCACTTT.